A selection of T cell receptor beta chains follows, all from one sample in a study of blood T cells in healthy people across ages. In TCRdb, the 5' RACE reads were re-called with MiXCR into one record per CDR3 protein. Of 1.5 million to 2 million distinct CDR3 sequences in the sample, about 30% were seen once. The material sequenced was blood. These receptors were obtained from a woman in her thirties in good health. The CDR3 runs from the conserved cysteine through the conserved F or W. The D gene is left open where the match is weak. Part of the rows lack a size; the others show once, few, many or a class for expanded clones.

abundance	d_gene	j_gene	v_gene	CDR3nt	CDR3aa
NA	NA	TRBJ2-1	TRBV5-1	TGCGCCAGCAGTCCTCCCCAGGGCTCCAACAATGAGCAGTTCTTC	CASSPPQGSNNEQFF
few	TRBD2	TRBJ2-3	TRBV2	TGTGCCAGCAGTGACCGGGGAGGGGAGACAGATACGCAGTATTTT	CASSDRGGETDTQYF
NA	NA	TRBJ1-5	TRBV3-1	TGTGCCAGCAGCCCGAGCGGGACCCCAGCACAGCCCCAGCATTTT	CASSPSGTPAQPQHF
NA	TRBD1	TRBJ1-1	TRBV7-2	TGTGCCAGCAGCTTAGGGTCGAGGGGGCGCATCAACACTGAAGCTTTCTTT	CASSLGSRGRINTEAFF
many	TRBD2	TRBJ2-1	TRBV20-1	TGCAGTGCTTCCCCACCTAGCGGGATTCGCTACAATGAGCAGTTCTTC	CSASPPSGIRYNEQFF
NA	NA	TRBJ2-2	TRBV12-5	TGTGCTAGTGGTAATCCGACAGAGGGGTCCGGGGAGCTGTTTTTT	CASGNPTEGSGELFF
NA	TRBD1	TRBJ1-2	TRBV12-3/TRBV12-4	TGTGCCGGCACTCAAGGGGGAGCAGGGGGAAATGGCTACACCTTC	CAGTQGGAGGNGYTF
NA	NA	TRBJ2-7	TRBV20-1	TGCAGTGCTGCCGCAGGCTACGAGCAGTACTTC	CSAAAGYEQYF
few	NA	TRBJ2-5	TRBV7-3	TGTGCCAGCAGCTCTGACGGGACCACAGGGGAGACCCAGTACTTC	CASSSDGTTGETQYF
few	TRBD2	TRBJ2-1	TRBV20-1	TGCAGTGCTAGAGGGTTACTAGCGGAAAATGAGCAGTTCTTC	CSARGLLAENEQFF
many	NA	TRBJ2-7	TRBV12-3/TRBV12-4	TGTGCCAGCAGTTTCAGGTCCGAGCAGTACTTC	CASSFRSEQYF
few	NA	TRBJ2-7	TRBV12-3/TRBV12-4	TGTGCCAGCAGCTATGCCCTCGGGTTGTACGAGCAGTACTTC	CASSYALGLYEQYF
few	NA	TRBJ1-5	TRBV7-8	TGTGCCAGCAGCTTAGGACAGCGTAGCAATCAGCCCCAGCATTTT	CASSLGQRSNQPQHF
few	NA	TRBJ1-1	TRBV2	TGTGCCAGCGGGTCCGAAATGAACACTGAAGCTTTCTTT	CASGSEMNTEAFF
NA	TRBD2	TRBJ2-1	TRBV7-2	TGTGCCAGCAGGAGTGGGACTAGCGGGAGGGTATACAGTGAGCAGTTCTTC	CASRSGTSGRVYSEQFF
NA	TRBD2	TRBJ2-1	TRBV20-1	TGCAGTGCTAGAGATGCGCGGGGAGGGCTAAATGAGCAGTTCTTC	CSARDARGGLNEQFF
many	NA	TRBJ2-1	TRBV5-1	TGCGCCAGCAGCTGGGACGGCAATGAGCAGTTCTTC	CASSWDGNEQFF
many	NA	TRBJ2-7	TRBV30	TGTGCCCTGGAGATGCGGGCACACTACGAGCAGTACTTC	CALEMRAHYEQYF
many	NA	TRBJ2-1	TRBV29-1	TGCAGCGTTGCGGGCTATGAGCAGTTCTTC	CSVAGYEQFF